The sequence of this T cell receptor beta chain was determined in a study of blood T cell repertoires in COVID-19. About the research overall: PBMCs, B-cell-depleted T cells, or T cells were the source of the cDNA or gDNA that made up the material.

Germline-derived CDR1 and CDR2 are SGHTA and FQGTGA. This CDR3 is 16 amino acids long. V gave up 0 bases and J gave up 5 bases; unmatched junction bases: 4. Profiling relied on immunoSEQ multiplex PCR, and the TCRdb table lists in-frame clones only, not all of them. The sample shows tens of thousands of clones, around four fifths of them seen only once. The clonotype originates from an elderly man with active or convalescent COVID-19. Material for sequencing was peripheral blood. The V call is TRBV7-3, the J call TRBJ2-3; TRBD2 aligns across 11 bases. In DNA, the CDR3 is TGTGCCAGCAGCTTAACTAGCGGGGGGGCCATAGATACGCAGTATTTT. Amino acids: CASSLTSGGAIDTQYF.